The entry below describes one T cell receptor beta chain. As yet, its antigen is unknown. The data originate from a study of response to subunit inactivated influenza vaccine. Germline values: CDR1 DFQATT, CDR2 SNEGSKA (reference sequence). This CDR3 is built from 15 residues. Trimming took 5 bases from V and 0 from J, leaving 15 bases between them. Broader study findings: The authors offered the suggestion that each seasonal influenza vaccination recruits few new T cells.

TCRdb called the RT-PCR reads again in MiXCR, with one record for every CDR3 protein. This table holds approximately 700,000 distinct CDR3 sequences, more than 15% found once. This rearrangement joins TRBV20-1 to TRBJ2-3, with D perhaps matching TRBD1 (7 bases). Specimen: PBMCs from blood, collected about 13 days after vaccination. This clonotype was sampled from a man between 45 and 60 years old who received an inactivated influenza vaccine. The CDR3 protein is CSASRDSPSTDTQYF. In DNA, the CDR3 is TGCAGTGCTTCGCGGGACAGCCCTAGCACAGATACGCAGTATTTT.